This entry lists 8 T cell receptor beta chains sequenced from one sample in a study of naive and memory T cell subsets. The beta constant-region primer was an equimolar mix of two oligonucleotides covering TRBC1 and TRBC2. Four rounds of PCR amplified the ligated cDNA using nested alpha and beta constant-region primers plus SP2. Each CDR3 protein gets one entry after TCRdb re-called the UMI-ligation and nested PCR reads with MiXCR. The sample yields under 150,000 distinct CDR3 sequences, 15% to 25% seen once. Findings and limits, study-wide: Naive repertoires, especially CD8, held a few larger clonotypes, possibly memory cells re-expressing CD45RA.

Which antigens these TCRs recognize remains unknown. The sequencing input was naive CD8+ T cells from blood. All receptors come from a human donor in good health.

Only a few counts were recorded for this clonotype. The chain has TRBV27 and TRBJ2-1; no clear D gene. The CDR3 sequence is 14 residues long. In germline, CDR1 is MNHEY, CDR2 SMNVEV (reference sequence). V was cut by 2 bases and J by 9 bases, with 14 bases left in between. The DNA for the CDR3 is TGTGCCAGCAGTTTAAACCAGCCGCCCAGTGAGCAGTTCTTC. Amino acid sequence: CASSLNQPPSEQFF.

This clonotype came up a few times. V and J are TRBV4-1 and TRBJ2-1; 8 bases line up with TRBD2. The CDR3 sequence is 16 residues long. Per germline, CDR1 MGHRA and CDR2 YSYEKL. J gave up 7 bases and V 3 bases, and 11 bases lay outside the gene matches. The CDR3: CASSHPKAGAGNEQFF. For the CDR3, the DNA is TGCGCCAGCAGCCACCCCAAAGCGGGAGCGGGGAATGAGCAGTTCTTC.

This clonotype was observed once. The chain recombines TRBV3-1 with TRBJ2-5; 8 bases are shared with TRBD1. In germline, CDR1 is LGHDT, CDR2 YNNKEL (reference sequence). This CDR3 comprises 16 residues. J was trimmed by 2 bases and V by 1 base; bases with no gene match: 6. This CDR3 reads CASSQGGQGLQETQYF. The CDR3 DNA is TGTGCCAGCAGCCAAGGAGGACAGGGCCTACAAGAGACCCAGTACTTC.

This clonotype was found a few times. V is TRBV10-3 and J is TRBJ2-1; D is possibly TRBD2 (6 bases). The CDR3 spans 19 residues. Germline V gene sequence: CDR1 ENHRY, CDR2 SYGVKD. The germline V and J ends were trimmed by 2 bases and 0 bases, with 20 bases remaining between them. CDR3 sequence (DNA): TGTGCCATCAGTGAGGGCGGGACCTTCCACGTGGGCTCCTACAATGAGCAGTTCTTC. This codes for CAISEGGTFHVGSYNEQFF.

In this sample, this clonotype turned up many times. The chain combines TRBV19 with TRBJ2-3, with 7 bases aligning to TRBD2. The CDR3 spans 14 residues. The J segment lost 2 bases and the V segment lost 3 bases, leaving 2 bases of the junction unmatched. In germline, CDR1 is LNHDA, CDR2 SQIVND (reference sequence). The CDR3 sequence: CASSILADTDTQYF. The CDR3 nucleotides are TGTGCCAGTAGTATTCTAGCGGACACAGATACGCAGTATTTT. The full variable domain, its missing parts supplied by reference TRBV19 and TRBJ2-3, is DGGITQSPKYLFRKEGQNVTLSCEQNLNHDAMYWYRQDPGQGLRLIYYSQIVNDFQKGDIAEGYSVSREKKESFPLTVTSAQKNPTAFYLCASSILADTDTQYFGPGTRLTVL.

The V gene is TRBV7-9, the J gene TRBJ2-3, with a possible D match to TRBD2 (5 bases). Per germline, CDR1 SEHNR and CDR2 FQNEAQ (reference sequence). The V gene lost 4 bases and the J gene lost 3 bases, with 14 bases spanning the gap. There are 15 residues in the CDR3. The CDR3: CASSYMIGETDTQYF. The CDR3 nucleotides are TGTGCCAGCAGCTATATGATCGGGGAGACAGATACGCAGTATTTT.

This clonotype was seen only a few times. This chain joins TRBV20-1 and TRBJ2-7, with D tentatively TRBD2 (6 bases). Trimming took off 3 bases at V and 2 bases at J, with 11 bases between the two ends. The CDR3 runs to 13 residues. From germline, CDR1 is DFQATT and CDR2 SNEGSKA (reference sequence). CDR3 sequence (DNA): TGCAGTGCTAGGCGGGGCGTAACCTACGAGCAGTACTTC. Its translation: CSARRGVTYEQYF.

Concerning this clonotype: Compared with germline, one end of the junction differs, possibly owing to a read error. The chain joins TRBV12-3 or TRBV12-4 to TRBJ2-1; D gene ambiguous. This CDR3 contains 16 residues. CDR3 amino acids: CASTTLGRLNDNEQFF. Written as DNA, the CDR3 is TGTGCCAGCACAACTCTAGGGCGACTGAACGACAATGAACAGTTCTTC.